This entry features one TCR beta chain sequence. Assay used: immunoSEQ multiplex PCR; TCRdb lists only in-frame clones, some missing. The repertoire has 180,000 or so clones, about 86% of them found once; the top ten carry around 8.2%. The data were obtained in a study of blood T cell repertoires in COVID-19. Study-wide background: COVID-19 samples, acute and convalescent, were from the United States, Italy and Spain.

CDR3 size: 14 residues. J was trimmed by 4 bases and V by 1 base; bases with no gene match: 0. Germline V CDR1 and CDR2: KGHSH, LQKENI. The clonotype was recovered from a man aged 60-69 years with acute or convalescent COVID-19. This rearrangement joins TRBV18 to TRBJ2-1; 8 bases fit TRBD2. The sample consisted of peripheral blood. The CDR3 region is CASSPLAGYNEQFF. As DNA, the CDR3 is TGTGCCAGCTCACCACTAGCGGGATACAATGAGCAGTTCTTC.